This TCR beta chain is drawn from a study of human T cells and chemical hapten exposure. Broader study findings: Alopecia in the donors means their immune response may deviate from healthy people's.

V lost 0 bases and J 4 bases, leaving 8 bases between the germline ends. Germline V lookup: CDR1 SGDLS, CDR2 YYNGEE. The CDR3 sequence is 15 residues long. Time point: patch test 1, 2 weeks after DPC sensitization. Treatment noted: therapeutic diphenylcyclopropenone sensitization with weekly scalp DPC. TCRdb re-derived calls from the RACE reads in MiXCR, one entry per CDR3 protein. The sample includes some 83,000 distinct CDR3 sequences, roughly a tenth of them seen just once. Concerning this clonotype: Its antigen remains unidentified.

The source is a woman aged 50 to 60 with alopecia areata. Some clones in this sample may be carry-over from other donors' samples. Source: whole blood, taken in connection with sensitization to the hapten diphenylcyclopropenone (DPC). This sequence joins TRBV9 and TRBJ2-6; D tentatively fits TRBD1 or TRBD2 (5 bases each). In DNA form, the CDR3 reads TGTGCCAGCAGCGTAGCAGGGACCGGGGCCAACGTCCTGACTTTC. Its protein is CASSVAGTGANVLTF.